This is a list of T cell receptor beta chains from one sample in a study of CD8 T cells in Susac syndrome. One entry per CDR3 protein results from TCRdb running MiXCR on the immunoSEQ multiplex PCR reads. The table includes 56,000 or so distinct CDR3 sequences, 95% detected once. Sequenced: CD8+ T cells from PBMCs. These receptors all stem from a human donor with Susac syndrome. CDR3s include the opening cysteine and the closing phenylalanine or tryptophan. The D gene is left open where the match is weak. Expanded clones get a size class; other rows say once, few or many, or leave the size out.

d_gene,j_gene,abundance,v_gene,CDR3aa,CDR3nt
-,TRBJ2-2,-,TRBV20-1,CSALNLDSPGELFF,TGCAGTGCGCTTAACCTTGACAGTCCCGGGGAGCTGTTTTTT
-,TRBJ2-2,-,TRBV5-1,CASPPDSRNTGELFF,TGCGCCAGCCCTCCGGACAGCCGTAACACCGGGGAGCTGTTTTTT
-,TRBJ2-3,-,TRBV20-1,CSAIDLISGRGFTDTQYF,TGCAGTGCTATTGACTTGATCTCGGGCAGGGGATTCACAGATACGCAGTATTTT
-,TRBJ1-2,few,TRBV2,CASRTAYGYTF,TGTGCCAGTCGGACGGCCTATGGCTACACCTTC
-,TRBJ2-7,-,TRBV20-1,CSARDRSKGPYEQYF,TGCAGTGCTAGAGATCGATCGAAGGGACCCTACGAGCAGTACTTC
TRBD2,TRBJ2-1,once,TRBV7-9,CAARGGGANEQFF,TGTGCCGCGCGAGGCGGGGGGGCAAATGAGCAGTTCTTC
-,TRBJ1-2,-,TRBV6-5,CASSYSLGPSGGYTF,TGTGCCAGCAGTTACTCGTTAGGCCCAAGCGGTGGCTACACCTTC
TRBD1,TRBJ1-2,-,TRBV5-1,CASSLGQGVQYGYTF,TGCGCCAGCAGCCTAGGACAGGGGGTCCAATATGGCTACACCTTC
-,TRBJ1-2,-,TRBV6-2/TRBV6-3,CASSYVQFYGYTF,TGTGCCAGCAGTTACGTGCAGTTCTATGGCTACACCTTC
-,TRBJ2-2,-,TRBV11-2,CASSLEGAYTGELFF,TGTGCCAGCAGCTTAGAAGGGGCATACACCGGGGAGCTGTTTTTT
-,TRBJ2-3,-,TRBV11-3,CASSPAGGDTQYF,TGTGCCAGCAGCCCGGCCGGAGGTGATACGCAGTATTTT
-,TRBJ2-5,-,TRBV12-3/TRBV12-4,CASRPSRGGEETQYF,TGTGCCAGCAGGCCGAGTCGAGGGGGAGAAGAGACCCAGTACTTC
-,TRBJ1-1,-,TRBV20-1,CSARDLGDEAFF,TGCAGTGCTAGAGATCTGGGGGATGAAGCTTTCTTT
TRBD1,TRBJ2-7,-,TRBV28,CASSYGQAHLYF,TGTGCCAGCAGTTACGGACAGGCCCACCTTTACTTC
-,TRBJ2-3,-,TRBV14,CASSPVLGPTDTQYF,TGTGCCAGCAGCCCCGTATTGGGGCCCACAGATACGCAGTATTTT
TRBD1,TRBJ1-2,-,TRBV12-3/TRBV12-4,CASSLGTGNYGYTF,TGTGCCAGCAGTTTAGGGACAGGGAACTATGGCTACACCTTC
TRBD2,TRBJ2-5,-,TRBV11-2,CASSRAGGPETQYF,TGTGCCAGCAGCCGAGCGGGGGGACCCGAGACCCAGTACTTC
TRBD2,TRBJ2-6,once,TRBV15,CATSPELAVFSGANVLTF,TGTGCCACCAGCCCCGAACTAGCGGTATTCTCTGGGGCCAACGTCCTGACTTTC
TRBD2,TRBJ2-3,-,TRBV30,CAWSAGAGGTDTQYF,TGTGCCTGGAGCGCCGGGGCGGGGGGCACAGATACGCAGTATTTT
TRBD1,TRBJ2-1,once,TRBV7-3,CASSPEGAYNEQFF,TGTGCCAGCAGCCCTGAGGGGGCGTACAATGAGCAGTTCTTC
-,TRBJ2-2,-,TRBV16,CASSQSTGELFF,TGTGCCAGCAGCCAATCCACCGGGGAGCTGTTTTTT
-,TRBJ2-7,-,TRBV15,CATSRGSSVAYEQYF,TGTGCCACCAGCAGAGGGTCTAGTGTCGCCTACGAGCAGTACTTC
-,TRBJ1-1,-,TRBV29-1,CSVEENRDTEAFF,TGCAGCGTTGAAGAGAACAGGGACACTGAAGCTTTCTTT
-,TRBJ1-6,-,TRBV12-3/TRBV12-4,CASSFSRDNSPLHF,TGTGCCAGCAGTTTTTCCAGGGACAATTCACCCCTCCACTTT
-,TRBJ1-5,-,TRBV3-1,CASSQATGTVQPQHF,TGTGCCAGCAGCCAGGCTACCGGGACCGTTCAGCCCCAGCATTTT
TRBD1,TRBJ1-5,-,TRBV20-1,CSASQTGVRGQPQHF,TGCAGTGCTTCCCAGACAGGGGTGAGGGGTCAGCCCCAGCATTTT
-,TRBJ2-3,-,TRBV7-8,CASRLIADTQYF,TGTGCCAGCAGGTTGATAGCGGATACGCAGTATTTT
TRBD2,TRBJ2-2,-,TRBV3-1,CASSVGDSGDDGELFF,TGTGCCAGCAGCGTTGGGGATAGCGGGGATGACGGGGAGCTGTTTTTT
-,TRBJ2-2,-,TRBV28,CASSPGTTNTGELFF,TGTGCCAGCAGTCCCGGGACAACGAACACCGGGGAGCTGTTTTTT
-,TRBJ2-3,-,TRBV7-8,CASSLRVESADTQYF,TGTGCCAGCAGCTTAAGAGTGGAGTCCGCAGATACGCAGTATTTT
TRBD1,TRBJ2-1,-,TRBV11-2,CASSLAQGNEQFF,TGTGCCAGCAGCTTAGCACAGGGGAATGAGCAGTTCTTC
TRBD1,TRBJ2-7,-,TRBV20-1,CSAHLNRDRGKDAGYEQYF,TGCAGTGCTCACCTAAACCGGGACAGGGGAAAAGATGCGGGCTACGAGCAGTACTTC
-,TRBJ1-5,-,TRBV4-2,CASSQEGVYPKFQPQHF,TGTGCCAGCAGCCAAGAGGGGGTCTACCCGAAGTTCCAGCCCCAGCATTTT
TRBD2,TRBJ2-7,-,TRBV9,CASSVEGSGAYEQYF,TGTGCCAGCAGCGTAGAAGGTAGCGGGGCCTACGAGCAGTACTTC
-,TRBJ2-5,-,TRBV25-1,CASSEGGVKTQYF,TGTGCCAGCAGTGAAGGGGGCGTAAAGACCCAGTACTTC
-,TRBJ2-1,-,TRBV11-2,CASSLGTGNHEQFF,TGTGCCAGCAGCTTAGGTACAGGGAACCATGAGCAGTTCTTC
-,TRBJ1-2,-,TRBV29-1,CSVDPGRSNYGYTF,TGCAGCGTTGATCCGGGACGTTCTAACTATGGCTACACCTTC
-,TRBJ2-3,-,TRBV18,CASSPRGTGTLTDTQYF,TGTGCCAGCTCACCACGGGGGACCGGGACTTTGACAGATACGCAGTATTTT
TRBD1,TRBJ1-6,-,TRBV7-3,CASEGTGGGYNSPLHF,TGTGCCAGTGAAGGGACAGGGGGGGGGTATAATTCACCCCTCCACTTT
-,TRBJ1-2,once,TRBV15,CATGQPGYGYTF,TGTGCCACCGGACAGCCTGGCTATGGCTACACCTTC
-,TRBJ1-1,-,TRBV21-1,CASSKDGQGPFCTEAFF,TGTGCCAGCAGCAAAGATGGGCAGGGCCCTTTTTGCACTGAAGCTTTCTTT
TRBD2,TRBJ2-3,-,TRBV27,CASSFGGAGDTQYF,TGTGCCAGCAGTTTCGGGGGGGCCGGGGATACGCAGTATTTT
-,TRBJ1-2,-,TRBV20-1,CSAPLQDNYGYTF,TGCAGTGCTCCCCTACAGGATAACTATGGCTACACCTTC
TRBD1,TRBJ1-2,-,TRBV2,CASSSWTGPDYGYTF,TGTGCCAGCAGTTCCTGGACAGGGCCTGACTATGGCTACACCTTC
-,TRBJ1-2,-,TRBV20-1,CSARSPTVNYGYTF,TGCAGTGCTAGGTCCCCGACAGTTAACTATGGCTACACCTTC
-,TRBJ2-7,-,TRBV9,CASSGRSSSYEQYF,TGTGCCAGCAGCGGACGGTCGAGCTCCTACGAGCAGTACTTC
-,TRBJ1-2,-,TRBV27,CASSLQGDYGYTF,TGTGCCAGCAGTTTGCAGGGTGACTATGGCTACACCTTC
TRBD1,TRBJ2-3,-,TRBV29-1,CSADTGVRTDTQYF,TGCAGCGCCGACACAGGGGTGAGGACAGATACGCAGTATTTT
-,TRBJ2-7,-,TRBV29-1,CSVEGSSYEQYF,TGCAGCGTTGAGGGGAGCTCCTACGAGCAGTACTTC
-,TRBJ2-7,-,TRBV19,CASSPDGYEQYF,TGTGCCAGTAGTCCCGACGGCTACGAGCAGTACTTC
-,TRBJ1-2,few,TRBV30,CAWESDSNGYTF,TGTGCCTGGGAATCAGACAGTAATGGCTACACCTTC
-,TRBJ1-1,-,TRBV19,CASNPNRAHMNTEAFF,TGTGCCAGTAACCCGAACAGAGCCCATATGAACACTGAAGCTTTCTTT
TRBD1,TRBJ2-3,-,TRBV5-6,CASSRQGTGIQDTQYF,TGTGCCAGCAGCCGACAGGGGACAGGGATTCAAGATACGCAGTATTTT
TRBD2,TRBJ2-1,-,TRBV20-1,CSAPERGHEQFF,TGCAGTGCTCCTGAGCGGGGGCATGAGCAGTTCTTC
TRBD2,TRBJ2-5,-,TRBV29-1,CSAPTSGVTQYF,TGCAGCGCCCCGACTAGCGGCGTGACCCAGTACTTC
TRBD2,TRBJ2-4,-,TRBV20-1,CSASSGGDPRGNIQYF,TGCAGTGCAAGTAGCGGGGGGGACCCAAGGGGAAACATTCAGTACTTC
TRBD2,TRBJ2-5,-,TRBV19,CASSPLAGAHQETQYF,TGTGCCAGTAGTCCCCTAGCGGGGGCCCACCAAGAGACCCAGTACTTC
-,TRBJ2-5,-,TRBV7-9,CASSLAGGVQETQYF,TGTGCCAGCAGCTTAGCGGGGGGCGTCCAAGAGACCCAGTACTTC
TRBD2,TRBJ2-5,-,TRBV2,CASSYPTSGGEYQETQYF,TGTGCCAGCAGCTACCCGACTAGCGGGGGGGAGTACCAAGAGACCCAGTACTTC